Listed here is a single T cell receptor (beta chain). The data originate from a study of human T cells and chemical hapten exposure. This CDR3 is built from 13 residues. Trimming left V 5 bases short and J 12 bases short, with 20 bases between. CDR1 and CDR2 (germline): ENHRY, SYGVKD. Time point meaning: patch test 1, 2 weeks after DPC sensitization. As to treatment: therapeutic diphenylcyclopropenone sensitization with weekly scalp DPC. TCRdb fed the RACE reads into MiXCR, producing one record per CDR3 protein. The table lists approximately 74,000 distinct CDR3 sequences, approximately 32% of them singletons.

The material was whole blood, obtained in connection with sensitization to the hapten diphenylcyclopropenone (DPC). This clonotype originated in a man in his forties or fifties with alopecia areata. Some clones in this sample may be carry-over from other donors' samples. V is TRBV10-3 and J is TRBJ2-7; D is possibly TRBD2 (5 bases). As DNA, the CDR3 is TGTGCCATCAGTCTTGACTCGTTTCGAGGGTGGTACTTC. Translated, it gives CAISLDSFRGWYF.